The 11 T cell receptor beta chains below were found in one sample sequenced in a study of cytomegalovirus exposure and HLA in healthy donors (dated by TCRdb to about 2017). Libraries were constructed by the immunoSEQ multiplex PCR assay. For the multiplex PCR, a mixture combining 60 forward primers for TCR Vbeta segments and 13 reverse primers for TCR Jbeta segments was used. TCRdb re-hosts the immuneACCESS table, in-frame sequences only. Its copies lack some clones; in the studies checked, an unresolved V gene accounts for under half of them, and the cause for the rest is not known. For this sample the table gives under 90,000 clones, of which roughly two thirds were detected only once. Less than 9% of the sample is held by the ten biggest clonotypes. Sequencing was carried out using PBMCs. These receptors were obtained from a man aged 35 to 55 in good health and CMV-seropositive.

V and J are TRBV11-2 and TRBJ1-5; 7 nucleotides agree with TRBD1. The CDR3 covers 17 residues. The germline CDR1 and CDR2 sequences are SGHAT and FQNNGV. The V gene end was trimmed by 5 bases and the J gene end by 6 bases; junction bases not matched to a gene: 16. The CDR3 bases are TGTGCCAGCAGCGCCGCAGACAGGGTAGTAGTATGTCAGCCCCAGCATTTT. This gives the protein CASSAADRVVVCQPQHF.

The V call is TRBV15, the J call TRBJ1-1, with a weak D call TRBD1 (5 bases). CDR3 size: 13 residues. Germline V gene data show CDR1 as LNHNV and CDR2 as YYDKDF (reference sequence). The V end was cut by 3 bases, the J end by 1 base, with 6 bases between. CDR3 sequence reads: CATSSQGNTEAFF. The CDR3 nucleotides read TGTGCCACCAGCAGTCAGGGGAACACTGAAGCTTTCTTT. Variable domain in full (rest from reference TRBV15 and TRBJ1-1): DAMVIQNPRYQVTQFGKPVTLSCSQTLNHNVMYWYQQKSSQAPKLLFHYYDKDFNNEADTPDNFQSRRPNTSFCFLDIRSPGLGDTAMYLCATSSQGNTEAFFGQGTRLTVV.

This sequence joins TRBV5-6 and TRBJ1-2, with 7 bases aligning to TRBD1. V shed 4 bases, J shed 3 bases, and the junction held 6 bases outside the gene matches. CDR1 is SGHDT, CDR2 YYEEEE, per germline. This CDR3 region has 14 residues. This CDR3 reads CASSRRQGDYGYTF. The CDR3 DNA reads TGTGCCAGCAGCAGGCGACAGGGTGACTATGGCTACACCTTC.

The CDR3 loop reads CAIRTRLAAGTDTQYF. The CDR3 DNA reads as TGTGCCATCAGAACCCGACTAGCGGCTGGGACAGATACGCAGTATTTT. The gene calls are TRBV10-3 and TRBJ2-3, with 9 bases lining up with TRBD2. The CDR3 is 16 amino acids. V shed 6 bases, J shed 3 bases, and the junction held 10 bases outside the gene matches. Looked up from germline, CDR1 is ENHRY and CDR2 is SYGVKD.

This clone came up a few times. The rearrangement joins TRBV19 to TRBJ1-1, with TRBD1 matching over 9 bases. The CDR3 is made up of 14 amino acids. Trimming cost V 3 bases and J 5 bases; bases outside gene matches: 4. Germline-derived CDR1 and CDR2 are LNHDA and SQIVND (reference sequence). CDR3 DNA: TGTGCCAGTAGTATCACAGGGGGCTGGACTGAAGCTTTCTTT. As protein: CASSITGGWTEAFF. Complete variable domain (other parts from reference TRBV19 and TRBJ1-1): DGGITQSPKYLFRKEGQNVTLSCEQNLNHDAMYWYRQDPGQGLRLIYYSQIVNDFQKGDIAEGYSVSREKKESFPLTVTSAQKNPTAFYLCASSITGGWTEAFFGQGTRLTVV.

The CDR3 is CASSPRLAGANEQFF. The CDR3 DNA reads as TGTGCCAGCAGCCCGAGACTAGCGGGGGCCAATGAGCAGTTCTTC. The chain uses TRBV7-3 and TRBJ2-1, with 12 bases lining up with TRBD2. This CDR3 region has 15 residues. V lost 5 bases, J lost 6 bases, and 5 bases stayed unmatched. In germline, CDR1 is SGHTA, CDR2 FQGTGA.

The chain links TRBV2 to TRBJ1-4; TRBD1 aligns across 8 bases. The CDR3 is 15 amino acids. The V segment lost 6 bases and the J segment 0 bases; nucleotides outside the gene matches: 3. Germline values: CDR1 SNHLY, CDR2 FYNNEI. For the CDR3, the DNA is TGTGCCAGCAGGGACAGGGACTCAACTAATGAAAAACTGTTTTTT. Protein sequence: CASRDRDSTNEKLFF.

This clone came up once. This chain uses TRBV30 with TRBJ2-5, with a possible D match to TRBD1 (6 bases). This CDR3 comprises 16 residues. CDR1 and CDR2 (germline): GTSNPN, SVGIG (reference sequence). V lost 4 bases and J 2 bases, leaving 20 bases between the germline ends. CDR3 DNA: TGTGCCTGGATGCTAGGGGGAAACCCAGAGCAAGAGACCCAGTACTTC. Its translation is CAWMLGGNPEQETQYF.

This sequence joins TRBV2 and TRBJ2-3; TRBD2 aligns across 8 bases. Per germline, CDR1 SNHLY and CDR2 FYNNEI. This CDR3 has 16 residues. The J segment lost 1 base and the V segment lost 2 bases, leaving 5 bases of the junction unmatched. CDR3 protein: CASSERAGGRTDTQYF. The CDR3 coding sequence is TGTGCCAGCAGTGAAAGGGCGGGAGGTCGCACAGATACGCAGTATTTT.

This chain joins TRBV28 and TRBJ2-7; D might be TRBD1 (5 bases). In germline, CDR1 is MDHEN, CDR2 SYDVKM. This CDR3 has 13 residues. Trimming removed 3 bases at V and 1 base at J, with 7 bases between. CDR3 coding DNA: TGTGCCAGCAGTTTCCAGGGATCCTACGAGCAGTACTTC. It codes for CASSFQGSYEQYF.

The rearrangement uses TRBV6-5 and TRBJ1-1; perhaps TRBD1 as D (6 bases). The CDR3 has 14 residues. In germline, CDR1 is MNHEY, CDR2 SVGAGI. Trimming left V 5 bases short and J 3 bases short, with 13 bases between. CDR3 in DNA: TGTGCCAGCAGTCCACAGGGAGAGTACACTGAAGCTTTCTTT. This gives the protein CASSPQGEYTEAFF.